These 21 T cell receptor beta chains originate from one sample sequenced in a study of cytomegalovirus exposure and HLA in healthy donors (dated by TCRdb to 2017 to 2019). Library preparation employed the immunoSEQ multiplex PCR assay. For the multiplex PCR, a mixture combining 60 forward primers for TCR Vbeta segments and 13 reverse primers for TCR Jbeta segments was used. TCRdb's version of the immuneACCESS table is confined to in-frame rearrangements and falls short of the full clone set. An unresolved V gene accounts for under half of the shortfall where checked; the remainder is of unknown origin. The sample includes 200,000 to 250,000 clones, with roughly 70% observed a single time. The ten top clones hold approximately 1.7% of the sample. Sequenced: PBMCs. The receptors come from a woman aged 30 to 39 in good health and CMV-seronegative.

V gene TRBV14 combines with J gene TRBJ2-1; TRBD2 matches at 9 bases. V shed 1 base, J shed 11 bases, and the junction held 3 bases outside the gene matches. From germline, CDR1 is SGHDN and CDR2 FVKESK. The CDR3 sequence is 13 residues long. The CDR3 DNA sequence: TGTGCCAGCAGCCAAGGACTAGCGGTTAAGCAGTTCTTC. It specifies CASSQGLAVKQFF.

This chain links TRBV7-8 with TRBJ1-1; TRBD1 might be the D (6 bases). V was clipped by 2 bases and J by 4 bases, with 14 bases between them. Looked up from germline, CDR1 is SGHVS and CDR2 is FQNEAQ. The CDR3 sequence is 15 residues long. In DNA form, the CDR3 reads TGTGCCAGCAGCTTAACAGGGCCGGGGCGCACTGAAGCTTTCTTT. It encodes CASSLTGPGRTEAFF.

In this sample, this clone turned up a few times. The chain uses TRBV5-1 and TRBJ1-1, with TRBD1 matching 9 bases. The CDR3 contains 14 residues. The ends lost 0 bases at V and 6 bases at J; junction bases unmatched: 3. Germline V gene lookup returns CDR1 SGHRS and CDR2 YFSETQ. The CDR3, as DNA: TGCGCCAGCAGCTTGGGACAGGGGGACCCTGAAGCTTTCTTT. Translation gives CASSLGQGDPEAFF.

V and J are TRBV10-3 and TRBJ1-5; a possible D gene is TRBD1 (5 bases). In germline, CDR1 is ENHRY, CDR2 SYGVKD. V lost 11 bases and J 0 bases, leaving 17 bases between the germline ends. CDR3 length equals 15 residues. The DNA of the CDR3 is TGTGCCTCATCCGGGGGGGGTTATAGCAATCAGCCCCAGCATTTT. Its translation is CASSGGGYSNQPQHF.

The J gene is TRBJ2-1, the V gene TRBV11-2; 13 nucleotides align to TRBD2. After removal of 5 bases from V and 12 bases from J, the junction contained 13 bases not matched to a gene. This CDR3 spans 16 amino acids. Germline loops: CDR1 SGHAT, CDR2 FQNNGV. The CDR3, as DNA: TGTGCCAGCAGCCCCACTAGCGGGGGGGCCAATAGCCTGCAGTTCTTC. It yields the protein CASSPTSGGANSLQFF.

This rearrangement joins TRBV7-6 to TRBJ1-1; TRBD1 is a possible D gene (6 bases). With 0 bases removed from V and 4 bases from J, the gap between germline ends came to 9 bases. The germline gives CDR1 SGHVS, CDR2 FNYEAQ. This CDR3 contains 14 residues. The CDR3 coding sequence is TGTGCCAGCAGCTTAGCGCAGGGGACCACTGAAGCTTTCTTT. Translated, it gives CASSLAQGTTEAFF.

The V gene is TRBV7-9, the J gene TRBJ1-2; no definite D call. Germline lookup yields CDR1 SEHNR and CDR2 FQNEAQ (reference sequence). This CDR3 is 13 amino acids long. Deletions cut 5 bases from V and 4 bases from J, with 11 bases between. The DNA of the CDR3 is TGTGCCAGCAGCGAGGCACGCTCCTATGGCTACACCTTC. Amino acid sequence: CASSEARSYGYTF.

The chain couples TRBV11-2 to TRBJ1-1; no clear D gene. This CDR3 is built from 14 residues. CDR1 is SGHAT, CDR2 FQNNGV, per germline. Trimming shortened V by 4 bases and J by 5 bases, and 14 bases separated the two germline ends. The CDR3 here is CASSSPITGTEAFF. DNA for the CDR3: TGTGCCAGCAGCTCCCCTATTACGGGGACTGAAGCTTTCTTT.

CDR3 protein: CASRLETGSYEQYF. The CDR3 nucleotides read TGTGCCAGCAGGCTCGAGACAGGGTCCTACGAGCAGTACTTC. The V call is TRBV6-4, the J call TRBJ2-7; 7 nucleotides align to TRBD1. The ends lost 6 bases at V and 1 base at J; junction bases unmatched: 6. The germline CDR1 and CDR2 sequences are MRHNA and SNTAGT. CDR3 length: 14 residues.

This clone was seen a few times. The rearrangement links TRBV6-6 to TRBJ1-2, with 8 bases identical to TRBD1. The germline gives CDR1 MNHNY, CDR2 SVGAGI (reference sequence). After removal of 6 bases from V and 4 bases from J, the junction contained 7 bases not matched to a gene. CDR3 length equals 14 residues. The CDR3 region is CASRPGQEIYGYTF. The CDR3 region has the DNA TGTGCCAGCAGGCCGGGACAGGAGATCTATGGCTACACCTTC.

The chain couples TRBV5-1 to TRBJ2-5, with D perhaps TRBD2 (5 bases). Gene TRBJ2-7 matches the end of the DNA better, so the J call may be wrong. Germline V CDR1 and CDR2: SGHRS, YFSETQ. CDR3 length equals 14 residues. For the CDR3, the DNA is TGCGCCAGCAGCCATACTAGTACGACCTACGAGCAGTACTTC. It codes for CASSHTSTTYEQYF.

The sample holds one count of this clone. This chain links TRBV13 with TRBJ2-7; tentatively, D is TRBD2 (5 bases). CDR1 is PRHDT, CDR2 FYEKMQ, per germline (reference sequence). V lost 8 bases and J 7 bases, leaving 18 bases between the germline ends. This CDR3 has 13 amino acids. CDR3 nucleotides: TGTGCCAGCGGAGGAGGAAGTCGGAGGGAGCAGTACTTC. Amino acid sequence: CASGGGSRREQYF.

The rearrangement uses TRBV11-3 and TRBJ2-5; 8 nucleotides line up with TRBD1. The J call may be in error: the DNA end matches TRBJ2-7 better. The CDR3 consists of 15 residues. Germline V CDR1 and CDR2: SGHNT, YENEEA. The CDR3 nucleotides read TGTGCCAGCAGCCAAGGACAGGGCAGGATGGGCGAGCAGTACTTC. Protein sequence: CASSQGQGRMGEQYF.

The rearrangement uses TRBV9 and TRBJ1-3, with 8 bases matching TRBD1. The CDR3 sequence is 15 residues long. CDR1 and CDR2 from the germline V gene are SGDLS and YYNGEE. Germline trimming cut 4 bases from V and 0 bases from J; bases unmatched to any gene: 3. DNA for the CDR3: TGTGCCAGCAGCCCCGACAGGGGCTCTGGAAACACCATATATTTT. Amino acid sequence: CASSPDRGSGNTIYF.

The J gene is TRBJ1-1, the V gene TRBV11-2, with TRBD1 matching over 8 bases. Germline V gene sequence: CDR1 SGHAT, CDR2 FQNNGV. Trimming took 4 bases from V and 3 from J; bases not matched to a gene: 4. This CDR3 comprises 14 residues. The CDR3 DNA reads TGTGCCAGCAGCTATCAGACAGGGGACACTGAAGCTTTCTTT. Translating gives CASSYQTGDTEAFF.

This clone was seen only once. The chain employs TRBV5-1 and TRBJ2-7, with TRBD2 identical over 8 bases. Germline V gene data show CDR1 as SGHRS and CDR2 as YFSETQ. The CDR3 sequence is 14 residues long. After removal of 0 bases from V and 5 bases from J, the junction contained 4 bases not matched to a gene. CDR3 sequence: CASSLAGTSHEQYF. The DNA of the CDR3 is TGCGCCAGCAGCTTGGCCGGGACTAGTCACGAGCAGTACTTC.

The chain couples TRBV5-1 to TRBJ2-1; TRBD2 matches 9 bases. CDR1 SGHRS and CDR2 YFSETQ come from the germline V gene. CDR3 length: 15 amino acids. J lost 5 bases, V lost 4 bases, and 7 bases had no gene match. CDR3 nucleotide sequence: TGCGCCAGCAGCCTGCTAGCGGGGTCGAACAATGAGCAGTTCTTC. This translates into CASSLLAGSNNEQFF.

The chain couples TRBV7-6 to TRBJ2-2; D gene uncertain. This CDR3 region has 12 residues. The germline V gene has CDR1 SGHVS and CDR2 FNYEAQ. The V gene lost 5 bases and the J gene lost 4 bases, with 5 bases spanning the gap. CDR3 nucleotides: TGTGCCAGCAGCGAGAGCACCGGGGAGCTGTTTTTT. The encoded protein is CASSESTGELFF.

This clone was observed a single time. The rearrangement uses TRBV7-9 and TRBJ2-3, with 9 bases identical to TRBD2. The V segment lost 5 bases and the J segment 1 base; nucleotides outside the gene matches: 16. Germline V lookup: CDR1 SEHNR, CDR2 FQNEAQ (reference sequence). This CDR3 has 19 residues. The CDR3 reads CASSVIAGGAGGRTDTQYF. CDR3 in DNA: TGTGCCAGCAGCGTCATTGCCGGGGGAGCGGGAGGCCGCACAGATACGCAGTATTTT.

V usage is TRBV5-1 and J usage is TRBJ1-2; D gene ambiguous. From germline, CDR1 is SGHRS and CDR2 YFSETQ. V lost 4 bases and J lost 6, with 10 bases in between. The CDR3 is 12 residues long. The CDR3 DNA reads as TGCGCCAGCAGCCCGCTCGGGGATGGCTACACCTTC. Its protein product is CASSPLGDGYTF.

This rearrangement joins TRBV27 to TRBJ2-1; 8 bases fit TRBD1. Germline-derived CDR1 and CDR2 are MNHEY and SMNVEV (reference sequence). The CDR3 is 15 amino acids. The ends lost 2 bases at V and 4 bases at J; junction bases unmatched: 4. The CDR3 nucleotides are TGTGCCAGCAGTTTACGGACAGGGATTTACAATGAGCAGTTCTTC. Its translation is CASSLRTGIYNEQFF.